This T cell receptor beta chain emerged from a study of T cell repertoires in cytomegalovirus infection. One entry per CDR3 protein results from TCRdb running MiXCR on the reads. The data show roughly 500,000 distinct CDR3 sequences, more than 15% seen once. The CDR3 length is 14 residues. The ends lost 9 bases at V and 4 bases at J; junction bases unmatched: 8. Germline CDR1 and CDR2: SNHLY and FYNNEI. The chain links TRBV2 to TRBJ2-2; TRBD1 aligns across 7 bases. The receptor comes from a human donor in good health (CMV status not recorded). Some clones in this sample may be carry-over from other donors' samples. The sample was CD8+ T cells from PBMCs. CDR3 sequence (DNA): TGTGCCAGACAGGGGTTCCAGGGCACCGGGGAGCTGTTTTTT. Residues: CARQGFQGTGELFF.